The rows below give T cell receptor beta chains drawn from one sample of a study of identical twins. TCRdb ran MiXCR on the 5' RACE reads and lists one entry per CDR3 protein. The sample shows about 430,000 distinct CDR3 sequences, less than 20% of them seen only once. Specimen: naive T cells sorted from blood. The receptors shown here come from a man between 50 and 59 years old in good health. The conserved cysteine and the conserved F or W are not part of the CDR3 here.

CDR3aa	v_gene	j_gene
SATAAYNEQF	TRBV20-1	TRBJ2-1
ASSFTSASTDTQY	TRBV12-3/TRBV12-4	TRBJ2-3
SVKGQGGETQY	TRBV20-1	TRBJ2-5
SARVGSGGAGTSGTQY	TRBV20-1	TRBJ2-5
ASSPLGQRTDTQY	TRBV6-1	TRBJ2-3
ASRTGGARNTGELF	TRBV27	TRBJ2-2
ASSQWEAYEQY	TRBV4-1	TRBJ2-7
SAPGRNQETQY	TRBV20-1	TRBJ2-5
SVVTPGGEQY	TRBV29-1	TRBJ2-7
ASSLAPGTTYEQY	TRBV5-1	TRBJ2-7
ASSQVWASSYNSPLH	TRBV3-1	TRBJ1-6
ATAAGRNEKLF	TRBV24-1	TRBJ1-4
ASSPGWLLGTEAF	TRBV4-3	TRBJ1-1
ASSLVGGADTEAF	TRBV7-2	TRBJ1-1
ASSAASQETQY	TRBV25-1	TRBJ2-5
ASSNPRPPYEQY	TRBV5-1	TRBJ2-7
ASSSVGTVLYEQY	TRBV5-1	TRBJ2-7
SALGVNTGELF	TRBV20-1	TRBJ2-2
ASRARQAVSYEQY	TRBV6-4	TRBJ2-7
ASSHPGAGSYNEQF	TRBV28	TRBJ2-1
SATSRDRGSYEQF	TRBV20-1	TRBJ2-1
SARDASSYEQY	TRBV20-1	TRBJ2-7
SATGTSGGVDEQY	TRBV20-1	TRBJ2-7
ASSSIDTGYYEQY	TRBV7-2	TRBJ2-7
ASSWDSLNYGYT	TRBV4-3	TRBJ1-2
ASSLATNYEQY	TRBV7-9	TRBJ2-7
ASRTPHRSETQY	TRBV6-2/TRBV6-3	TRBJ2-5
AITDNTGELF	TRBV10-3	TRBJ2-2
AISAPGQGHAGGYT	TRBV10-3	TRBJ1-2
ASSYYPGTVLFYEQY	TRBV6-5	TRBJ2-7
ASSLELAGGREQF	TRBV7-2	TRBJ2-1
ASSPLIRGGELF	TRBV27	TRBJ2-2
SVEGQGWKVYTEAF	TRBV29-1	TRBJ1-1
SVKRQREQY	TRBV20-1	TRBJ2-7
ASSLGTDFEQS	TRBV7-7	TRBJ2-7
SARGVRWTEAF	TRBV20-1	TRBJ1-1
SAGQGSQPQH	TRBV20-1	TRBJ1-5
ASSLSIVSAYEQY	TRBV27	TRBJ2-7
SAGGLAGGGSYEQY	TRBV20-1	TRBJ2-7
ASSMGGLAGDEQY	TRBV11-3	TRBJ2-7
ASQRLAEVPDTQY	TRBV7-6	TRBJ2-3
ASSFAGPPYEQY	TRBV27	TRBJ2-7